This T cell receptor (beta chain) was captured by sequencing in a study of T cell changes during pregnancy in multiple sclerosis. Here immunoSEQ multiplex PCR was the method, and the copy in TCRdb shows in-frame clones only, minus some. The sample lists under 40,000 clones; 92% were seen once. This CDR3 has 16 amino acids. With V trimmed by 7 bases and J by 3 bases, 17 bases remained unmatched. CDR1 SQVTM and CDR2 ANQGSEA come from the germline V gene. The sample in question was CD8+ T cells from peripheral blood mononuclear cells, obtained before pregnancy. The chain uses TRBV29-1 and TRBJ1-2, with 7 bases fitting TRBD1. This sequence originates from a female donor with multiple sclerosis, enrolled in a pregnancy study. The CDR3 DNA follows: TGCAGCGCACGATCCTTAACCGTCGGGACAGACTATGGCTACACCTTC. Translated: CSARSLTVGTDYGYTF.